The rows below give T cell receptor beta chains drawn from one sample of a study of T cell changes during pregnancy in multiple sclerosis. Sequencing used immunoSEQ multiplex PCR; TCRdb keeps in-frame clones, though not all of them. The table lists some 69,000 clones, about nine tenths of them singletons. The sequencing used peripheral blood, collected in the second trimester of pregnancy. These receptors originate from a female donor in good health, enrolled as a control in a pregnancy study. Each CDR3 is given with its conserved first and last residue. A D gene is named only where the DNA matches it firmly. Size tells how often a clone was seen (once, few, many) or the class of an expanded clone, and some rows leave it out.

v_gene,abundance,d_gene,j_gene,CDR3nt,CDR3aa
TRBV7-9,.,TRBD1,TRBJ1-1,TGTGCCAGCAGCAGTGGACAGGGGTTGAGTAACACTGAAGCTTTCTTT,CASSSGQGLSNTEAFF
TRBV6-6,few,.,TRBJ1-6,TGTGCCAGCATCGAGTCGCGCTATAATTCACCCCTCCACTTT,CASIESRYNSPLHF
TRBV28,.,.,TRBJ1-1,TGTGCCAGCAGTTTATTCCGGGGGGGGGTCGGCACTGAAGCTTTCTTT,CASSLFRGGVGTEAFF
TRBV7-9,.,.,TRBJ2-7,TGTGCCAGCAGCTCGCGACTTAAAACAACCTACGAGCAGTACTTC,CASSSRLKTTYEQYF
TRBV7-8,.,.,TRBJ1-1,TGTGCCAGCAGCTTAAGAGGGAGCGCGATCGGGGACACTGAAGCTTTCTTT,CASSLRGSAIGDTEAFF
TRBV15,.,TRBD2,TRBJ2-4,TGTGCCACCAGCAGTACCCCGGGACTAGCGGGATTCATTCAGTACTTC,CATSSTPGLAGFIQYF
TRBV28,.,TRBD2,TRBJ2-5,TGTGCCAGCGGTTCGGGAGGGCCCGGGGAGACCCAGTACTTC,CASGSGGPGETQYF
TRBV4-1,.,TRBD2,TRBJ2-2,TGCGCCAGCAGCCCCGTAGCGGGCTTCACCGGGGAGCTGTTTTTT,CASSPVAGFTGELFF
TRBV6-1,.,TRBD1,TRBJ1-1,TGTGCCAGCAGAGAGGGCACAGGGGAGGCTTTCTTT,CASREGTGEAFF
TRBV6-1,.,.,TRBJ1-1,TGTGCCAGCAGTCCCTCGACAGCCTATGAAGCTTTCTTT,CASSPSTAYEAFF
TRBV7-6,.,.,TRBJ2-7,TGTGCCTCGCAGGGGGCGGGGGACGAGCAGTACTTC,CASQGAGDEQYF
TRBV5-5,.,TRBD1,TRBJ1-1,TGTGCCAGCAGCTTGGCTGGGACAGCGAACACTGAAGCTTTCTTT,CASSLAGTANTEAFF